This T cell receptor (beta chain) was obtained from a study of vaccination and CD4 T cells after COVID-19. At the level of the study: Overlapping spike peptides of SARS-CoV-2, HCoV-NL63, HCoV-OC43 and HCoV-229E stimulated the cells.

Concerning this clonotype itself: Its matching antigen is unknown.

The CDR3 has 18 residues. Germline trimming cut 3 bases from V and 6 bases from J; bases unmatched to any gene: 20. Germline V lookup: CDR1 KGHSH, CDR2 LQKENI. Treatment given: approximately nine-day PBMC culture with coronavirus spike peptide pools or control peptides (ViraFEST assay). PBMCs, plated at around 2 million per well, were grown in the presence of approximately 10 IU/ml IL-2 and around 10 ug/ml peptide pools. Cultured CD4+ T-cell DNA underwent Oncomine TCR Beta short-read sequencing. MiXCR, applied by TCRdb to the PCR reads, yields one record per CDR3 protein. The table has about 10,000 distinct CDR3 sequences, roughly 59% seen once.

Sequenced: CD4+ T cells from blood, cultured in vitro. V and J are TRBV18 and TRBJ2-7, with 7 bases fitting TRBD2. This receptor was identified in a human donor who had recovered from COVID-19. DNA for the CDR3: TGTGCCAGCTCACCGACGGGGGGAACGGGGAGTATGTCGGGCGAGCAGTACTTC. It translates to CASSPTGGTGSMSGEQYF.